The 14 T cell receptor beta chains listed next were all sequenced from one sample in a study of blood T cell repertoires in COVID-19. Profiling relied on immunoSEQ multiplex PCR, and the TCRdb table lists in-frame clones only, not all of them. In the table there are 490,000 or so clones, about nine tenths of which are singletons. What was sequenced was PBMCs or T cells enriched from blood (not recorded which). Receptor source: a woman aged 55-75 years who had recovered from COVID-19.

In this sample, this clone turned up a few times. The chain recombines TRBV6-2 or TRBV6-3 with TRBJ2-7; the D gene is possibly TRBD1 (6 bases). From germline, CDR1 is MNHEY and CDR2 SVGEGT. The length of the CDR3 is 12 residues. V gave up 6 bases and J gave up 6 bases, with 12 bases separating them. CDR3: CASSPGTSEQYV. The DNA of the CDR3 is TGTGCCAGCAGCCCCGGGACAAGCGAGCAGTACGTC.

This clone was counted between two and nine times. The rearrangement joins TRBV7-6 to TRBJ2-7; D might be TRBD1 (5 bases). V was pared by 5 bases and J by 6 bases, with 17 bases between. CDR1 SGHVS and CDR2 FNYEAQ come from the germline V gene. This CDR3 is built from 14 residues. Here the CDR3 reads CASSVDSLVGEQYF. As DNA, the CDR3 is TGTGCCAGCAGCGTAGACAGCCTCGTAGGCGAGCAGTACTTC.

In the case of this clone: Sequence at one end of the junction differs from germline and may be a read error. CDR3 amino acids: CASSLSWDRESNQPQHF. CDR3 sequence (DNA): TGTGCCAGCAGTCTATCCTGGGACAGGGAAAGCAATCAGCCCCAGCATTTT. V and J are TRBV27 and TRBJ1-5, with 9 bases identical to TRBD1. The CDR3 has 17 amino acids. CDR1 is MNHEY, CDR2 SMNVEV, per germline (reference sequence).

This clone turned up a few times. V usage is TRBV19 and J usage is TRBJ1-2; D gene unclear. CDR3 size: 16 residues. Germline CDR1 and CDR2: LNHDA and SQIVND (reference sequence). Trimming took 5 bases from V and 8 from J, leaving 24 bases between them. CDR3 DNA: TGTGCCAGTAGTCCTACACTAGGGCAGGCGTCTTCAGGCTACACCTTC. Translating gives CASSPTLGQASSGYTF. Complete variable domain (other parts from reference TRBV19 and TRBJ1-2): DGGITQSPKYLFRKEGQNVTLSCEQNLNHDAMYWYRQDPGQGLRLIYYSQIVNDFQKGDIAEGYSVSREKKESFPLTVTSAQKNPTAFYLCASSPTLGQASSGYTFGSGTRLTVV.

The chain is built from TRBV6-5 and TRBJ1-1; a possible D gene is TRBD1 (5 bases). This CDR3 is built from 10 residues. The V end was cut by 8 bases, the J end by 10 bases, with 11 bases between. Germline CDR1 reads MNHEY; CDR2 reads SVGAGI. CDR3 amino acids: CASDHTGAFF. In DNA form, the CDR3 reads TGTGCCAGCGACCATACAGGAGCTTTCTTT.

The chain employs TRBV7-9 and TRBJ2-7; D call uncertain. The CDR3 spans 13 residues. V was cut by 5 bases and J by 10 bases, with 18 bases left in between. CDR1 and CDR2 (germline): SEHNR, FQNEAQ (reference sequence). DNA for the CDR3: TGTGCCAGCAGCGCCCCGGCGACATATGATCAGTACTTC. Its protein product is CASSAPATYDQYF.

V gene TRBV19 combines with J gene TRBJ1-5; no clear D gene. The CDR3 extends over 13 amino acids. Germline V gene lookup returns CDR1 LNHDA and CDR2 SQIVND (reference sequence). Trimming removed 4 bases from V and 3 bases from J, with 7 bases in between. In nucleotides, the CDR3 is TGTGCCAGTAGTAGAGGGCTCAATCAGCCCCAGCATTTT. It is translated as CASSRGLNQPQHF.

This chain joins TRBV30 and TRBJ1-2; TRBD1 aligns across 10 bases. Germline V CDR1 and CDR2: GTSNPN, SVGIG (reference sequence). Trimming at V came to 3 bases and at J to 0 bases, leaving 10 bases not matched to a gene. The CDR3 covers 17 residues. CDR3 sequence (DNA): TGTGCCTGGAGCGGAGGGACAGGGGACCATTCTAACTATGGCTACACCTTC. It specifies CAWSGGTGDHSNYGYTF.

The rearrangement links TRBV19 to TRBJ2-4; maybe TRBD2 (6 bases). Germline V gene lookup returns CDR1 LNHDA and CDR2 SQIVND (reference sequence). Trimming took 1 base from V and 8 from J, leaving 12 bases between them. The CDR3 is 14 amino acids. The CDR3 loop is CASSIGWGEDIQYF. The CDR3 region has the DNA TGTGCCAGTAGTATAGGTTGGGGGGAGGACATTCAGTACTTC.

This rearrangement joins TRBV20-1 to TRBJ2-5; D ambiguous. Per the germline V gene, CDR1 is DFQATT and CDR2 is SNEGSKA (reference sequence). V was pared by 6 bases and J by 2 bases, with 4 bases between. CDR3 size: 10 residues. Here the CDR3 reads CSALQETQYF. The CDR3 coding sequence is TGCAGTGCCTTACAAGAGACCCAGTACTTC.

The chain recombines TRBV5-1 with TRBJ1-1; 7 bases are shared with TRBD1. The CDR3 loop spans 15 amino acids. Germline V gives CDR1 SGHRS, CDR2 YFSETQ. J was trimmed by 4 bases and V by 2 bases; bases with no gene match: 8. The CDR3 loop reads CASSLSATGVTEAFF. The CDR3 region has the DNA TGCGCCAGCAGCTTATCGGCCACAGGGGTCACTGAAGCTTTCTTT.

V is TRBV4-1 and J is TRBJ2-5; D not certain. This CDR3 region has 15 residues. V lost 4 bases and J lost 2, with 14 bases in between. The germline gives CDR1 MGHRA, CDR2 YSYEKL. The CDR3 is CASSPPPNGQETQYF. DNA of the CDR3: TGCGCCAGCAGCCCGCCGCCTAATGGTCAAGAGACCCAGTACTTC.

The rearrangement uses TRBV10-2 and TRBJ1-2; 8 bases are a match to TRBD1. The germline gives CDR1 WSHSY, CDR2 SAAADI. CDR3 length equals 14 residues. J lost 4 bases, V lost 6 bases, and 7 bases had no gene match. Written as DNA, the CDR3 is TGCGCCAGCAGCAGGACAGGGAGTTCCTATGGCTACACCTTC. Amino acid sequence: CASSRTGSSYGYTF.

This clone was seen a handful of times. The rearrangement uses TRBV30 and TRBJ2-7; D is perhaps TRBD1 (5 bases). Germline V gene sequence: CDR1 GTSNPN, CDR2 SVGIG (reference sequence). V was clipped by 4 bases and J by 2 bases, with 15 bases between them. The CDR3 contains 14 residues. In DNA, the CDR3 is TGTGCCTGGACCCTAAAGGGGCTCCCCTACGAGCAGTACGTC. Protein sequence: CAWTLKGLPYEQYV.